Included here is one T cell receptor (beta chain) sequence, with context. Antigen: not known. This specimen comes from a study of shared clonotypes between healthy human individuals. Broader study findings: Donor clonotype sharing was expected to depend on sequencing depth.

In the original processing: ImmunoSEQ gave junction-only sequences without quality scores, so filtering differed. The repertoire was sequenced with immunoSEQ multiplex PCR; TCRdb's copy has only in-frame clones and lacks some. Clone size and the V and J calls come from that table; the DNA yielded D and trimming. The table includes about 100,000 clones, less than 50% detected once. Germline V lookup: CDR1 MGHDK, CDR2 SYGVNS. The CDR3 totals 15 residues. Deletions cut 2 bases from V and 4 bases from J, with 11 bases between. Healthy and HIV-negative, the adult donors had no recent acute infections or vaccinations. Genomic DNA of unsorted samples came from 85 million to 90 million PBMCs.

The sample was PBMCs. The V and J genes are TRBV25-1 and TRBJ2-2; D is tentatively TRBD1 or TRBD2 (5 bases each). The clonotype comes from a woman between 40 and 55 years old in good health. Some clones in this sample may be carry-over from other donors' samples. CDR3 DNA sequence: TGTGCCAGCAGTGAAACCGGGACCCTCACCGGGGAGCTGTTTTTT. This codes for CASSETGTLTGELFF.